The rows below give T cell receptor beta chains drawn from one sample of a study of blood T cell repertoires in COVID-19. Produced via immunoSEQ multiplex PCR; TCRdb's table is partial and in-frame only. There are hundreds of thousands of clones in the sample; about 90% occur only once, and 0.65% to 1% lies in the top ten. Sequenced input: peripheral blood. The receptors come from a man in his late teens or twenties with COVID-19, enrolled during active disease. CDR3s include the opening cysteine and the closing phenylalanine or tryptophan. A D gene is named only where the DNA matches it firmly. A clone size is listed for some rows: how often the clone was seen (once, few, many), or a class if it is expanded.

J gene: TRBJ2-1; clone size: -; V gene: TRBV27; D gene: TRBD2; CDR3 protein: CASSDHSGGASDEQFF; CDR3 DNA: TGTGCCAGCAGTGACCATAGCGGGGGGGCTTCTGATGAGCAGTTCTTC
J gene: TRBJ2-6; clone size: -; V gene: TRBV27; D gene: -; CDR3 protein: CASSLQGGPGANVLTF; CDR3 DNA: TGTGCCAGCAGTCTCCAGGGGGGACCTGGGGCCAACGTCCTGACTTTC
J gene: TRBJ2-7; clone size: -; V gene: TRBV27; D gene: TRBD2; CDR3 protein: CASRRTSGSEGYEQYF; CDR3 DNA: TGTGCCAGCCGACGGACTAGCGGGAGCGAGGGGTACGAGCAGTACTTC
J gene: TRBJ2-7; clone size: -; V gene: TRBV5-4; D gene: -; CDR3 protein: CASSPPDRSSYEQYF; CDR3 DNA: TGTGCCAGCAGCCCTCCAGATAGGAGCTCCTACGAGCAGTACTTC
J gene: TRBJ2-3; clone size: -; V gene: TRBV2; D gene: TRBD2; CDR3 protein: CASRAGLAPLTDTQYF; CDR3 DNA: TGTGCCAGCAGAGCCGGACTAGCGCCTCTTACAGATACGCAGTATTTT
J gene: TRBJ1-5; clone size: -; V gene: TRBV19; D gene: -; CDR3 protein: CASNGQINQPQHF; CDR3 DNA: TGTGCCAGTAACGGACAGATAAATCAGCCCCAGCATTTT
J gene: TRBJ2-1; clone size: -; V gene: TRBV5-4; D gene: TRBD2; CDR3 protein: CASEKRLAVGGDEQFF; CDR3 DNA: TGTGCCAGCGAAAAGCGACTAGCGGTCGGTGGCGATGAGCAGTTCTTC
J gene: TRBJ2-1; clone size: -; V gene: TRBV25-1; D gene: -; CDR3 protein: CASSERDNEQFF; CDR3 DNA: TGTGCCAGCAGTGAGCGGGACAATGAGCAGTTCTTC
J gene: TRBJ2-7; clone size: once; V gene: TRBV7-2; D gene: -; CDR3 protein: CASSPPLLYEQYF; CDR3 DNA: TGTGCCAGCAGCCCCCCCCTCCTGTACGAGCAGTACTTC
J gene: TRBJ1-6; clone size: -; V gene: TRBV27; D gene: TRBD1; CDR3 protein: CASRGTGNSPLHF; CDR3 DNA: TGTGCCAGCAGGGGGACAGGTAATTCACCCCTCCACTTT
J gene: TRBJ2-7; clone size: once; V gene: TRBV7-2; D gene: -; CDR3 protein: CASSLRGSEQYF; CDR3 DNA: TGTGCCAGCAGCTTACGGGGGAGCGAGCAGTACTTC
J gene: TRBJ2-7; clone size: -; V gene: TRBV5-4; D gene: TRBD2; CDR3 protein: CASSSEREYYEQYF; CDR3 DNA: TGTGCCAGCAGCTCAGAGCGGGAGTACTACGAGCAGTACTTC
J gene: TRBJ1-5; clone size: few; V gene: TRBV4-2; D gene: -; CDR3 protein: CASSRGEGNQPQHF; CDR3 DNA: TGTGCCAGCAGCCGAGGGGAGGGCAATCAGCCCCAGCATTTT
J gene: TRBJ1-1; clone size: once; V gene: TRBV25-1; D gene: TRBD1; CDR3 protein: CASSDGTVNTEAFF; CDR3 DNA: TGTGCCAGCAGTGACGGGACAGTCAACACTGAAGCTTTCTTT
J gene: TRBJ2-5; clone size: -; V gene: TRBV24-1; D gene: -; CDR3 protein: CATSANTKGRSNGTQYF; CDR3 DNA: TGTGCCACCAGTGCGAATACAAAGGGGAGGTCTAACGGGACCCAGTACTTC
J gene: TRBJ2-7; clone size: -; V gene: TRBV6-5; D gene: TRBD1; CDR3 protein: CASRLDRGDPREQYF; CDR3 DNA: TGTGCCAGCAGACTGGACAGGGGGGACCCTCGGGAGCAGTACTTC
J gene: TRBJ2-1; clone size: -; V gene: TRBV24-1; D gene: -; CDR3 protein: CATSADLAREQFF; CDR3 DNA: TGTGCCACCAGTGCAGATCTAGCGAGAGAGCAGTTCTTC
J gene: TRBJ1-5; clone size: -; V gene: TRBV15; D gene: -; CDR3 protein: CATSSRAGQGPQHF; CDR3 DNA: TGTGCCACCAGTTCGAGGGCGGGGCAGGGGCCCCAGCATTTT
J gene: TRBJ2-2; clone size: -; V gene: TRBV24-1; D gene: -; CDR3 protein: CATSDQDWNTLGGELFF; CDR3 DNA: TGTGCCACCAGTGACCAAGACTGGAATACCCTGGGCGGGGAGCTGTTTTTT
J gene: TRBJ1-5; clone size: few; V gene: TRBV7-9; D gene: -; CDR3 protein: CASSLLIGDTETQHF; CDR3 DNA: TGTGCCAGCAGCTTATTGATCGGAGATACGGAGACCCAGCATTTT
J gene: TRBJ2-2; clone size: -; V gene: TRBV19; D gene: TRBD2; CDR3 protein: CASSKGLAAIGELFF; CDR3 DNA: TGTGCCAGTAGTAAGGGACTAGCGGCGATCGGGGAGCTGTTTTTT
J gene: TRBJ1-3; clone size: -; V gene: TRBV20-1; D gene: -; CDR3 protein: CSASNREGGYTIYF; CDR3 DNA: TGCAGTGCTAGTAATCGGGAAGGGGGATACACCATATATTTT
J gene: TRBJ2-5; clone size: -; V gene: TRBV10-3; D gene: TRBD1; CDR3 protein: CAISGGGDIETQYF; CDR3 DNA: TGTGCCATCAGTGGAGGGGGCGACATAGAGACCCAGTACTTC
J gene: TRBJ2-5; clone size: -; V gene: TRBV3-1/TRBV3-2; D gene: -; CDR3 protein: CASSQPRGDFETQYF; CDR3 DNA: TGTGCCAGCAGCCAGCCCAGGGGGGACTTTGAGACCCAGTACTTC
J gene: TRBJ1-2; clone size: -; V gene: TRBV11-2; D gene: TRBD1; CDR3 protein: CASSFGTGGEGYTF; CDR3 DNA: TGTGCCAGCAGCTTTGGGACAGGGGGGGAGGGCTACACCTTC
J gene: TRBJ2-7; clone size: -; V gene: TRBV11-1; D gene: TRBD2; CDR3 protein: CASSLTSGTYEQYF; CDR3 DNA: TGTGCCAGCAGCTTAACTAGCGGAACCTACGAGCAGTACTTC
J gene: TRBJ1-1; clone size: -; V gene: TRBV6-5; D gene: -; CDR3 protein: CASIPSGGTEAFF; CDR3 DNA: TGTGCCAGCATCCCATCGGGGGGCACTGAAGCTTTCTTT
J gene: TRBJ1-2; clone size: -; V gene: TRBV18; D gene: -; CDR3 protein: CASSPWATAAGDYGYTF; CDR3 DNA: TGTGCCAGCTCACCATGGGCGACAGCTGCGGGGGACTATGGCTACACCTTC
J gene: TRBJ2-2; clone size: -; V gene: TRBV7-6; D gene: TRBD2; CDR3 protein: CASSEQTSGTGELFF; CDR3 DNA: TGTGCCAGCAGCGAGCAGACTAGCGGCACCGGGGAGCTGTTTTTT
J gene: TRBJ2-7; clone size: -; V gene: TRBV5-1; D gene: TRBD1; CDR3 protein: CASSSLTGTSSYEQYF; CDR3 DNA: TGCGCCAGCAGCTCCCTGACAGGGACGAGCTCCTACGAGCAGTACTTC
J gene: TRBJ1-2; clone size: -; V gene: TRBV5-1; D gene: -; CDR3 protein: CASSLRPMGSGVDGYTF; CDR3 DNA: TGCGCCAGCAGCTTAAGGCCCATGGGTTCAGGGGTCGATGGCTACACCTTC
J gene: TRBJ2-5; clone size: -; V gene: TRBV2; D gene: TRBD2; CDR3 protein: CASSVGTIQETQYF; CDR3 DNA: TGTGCCAGCAGTGTCGGGACTATCCAAGAGACCCAGTACTTC
J gene: TRBJ2-5; clone size: -; V gene: TRBV5-1; D gene: TRBD1; CDR3 protein: CASSLEGADETQYF; CDR3 DNA: TGCGCCAGCAGCTTGGAGGGGGCGGATGAGACCCAGTACTTC
J gene: TRBJ1-2; clone size: -; V gene: TRBV19; D gene: -; CDR3 protein: CASTRGMGNYGYTF; CDR3 DNA: TGTGCCAGTACCCGGGGTATGGGAAACTATGGCTACACCTTC
J gene: TRBJ2-7; clone size: -; V gene: TRBV29-1; D gene: TRBD2; CDR3 protein: CSVDASGSGEQYF; CDR3 DNA: TGCAGCGTTGATGCTAGCGGGAGTGGCGAGCAGTACTTC
J gene: TRBJ2-3; clone size: -; V gene: TRBV5-1; D gene: -; CDR3 protein: CASSLKGNGDTQYF; CDR3 DNA: TGCGCCAGCAGCTTGAAGGGGAATGGAGATACGCAGTATTTT
J gene: TRBJ2-7; clone size: once; V gene: TRBV12-3/TRBV12-4; D gene: -; CDR3 protein: CASSFQIYEQYF; CDR3 DNA: TGTGCCAGCAGTTTCCAGATCTACGAGCAGTACTTC
J gene: TRBJ1-1; clone size: -; V gene: TRBV2; D gene: TRBD1; CDR3 protein: CASRGQGLGTEAFF; CDR3 DNA: TGTGCCAGCAGAGGACAGGGGTTGGGCACTGAAGCTTTCTTT
J gene: TRBJ1-2; clone size: -; V gene: TRBV2; D gene: -; CDR3 protein: CASSERGLGYTF; CDR3 DNA: TGTGCCAGCAGTGAAAGGGGACTCGGCTACACCTTC
J gene: TRBJ2-1; clone size: -; V gene: TRBV3-1/TRBV3-2; D gene: TRBD1; CDR3 protein: CASSQDPGQSYNEQFF; CDR3 DNA: TGTGCCAGCAGCCAAGACCCGGGACAGAGCTACAATGAGCAGTTCTTC
J gene: TRBJ2-1; clone size: -; V gene: TRBV9; D gene: -; CDR3 protein: CASSVATGQTYNEQFF; CDR3 DNA: TGTGCCAGCAGCGTAGCTACTGGACAGACTTACAATGAGCAGTTCTTC
J gene: TRBJ1-5; clone size: -; V gene: TRBV6-6; D gene: TRBD1; CDR3 protein: CASTLRDRAIRQPQHF; CDR3 DNA: TGTGCCAGCACCCTACGGGACAGGGCCATCCGGCAGCCCCAGCATTTT
J gene: TRBJ2-1; clone size: -; V gene: TRBV7-9; D gene: -; CDR3 protein: CASSRRGGNEQFF; CDR3 DNA: TGTGCCAGCAGCCGCCGAGGGGGCAATGAGCAGTTCTTC
J gene: TRBJ2-7; clone size: -; V gene: TRBV27; D gene: TRBD1; CDR3 protein: CASSLDPGTVTYEQYF; CDR3 DNA: TGTGCCAGCAGCCTCGACCCCGGGACAGTCACCTACGAGCAGTACTTC
J gene: TRBJ1-6; clone size: -; V gene: TRBV23-1; D gene: -; CDR3 protein: CASSQSPTRSPDNSPLHF; CDR3 DNA: TGCGCCAGCAGTCAATCACCCACCCGTAGCCCCGATAATTCACCCCTCCACTTT
J gene: TRBJ2-2; clone size: -; V gene: TRBV7-7; D gene: -; CDR3 protein: CASSLESGNTGELFF; CDR3 DNA: TGTGCTAGCAGCTTAGAGAGCGGGAACACCGGGGAGCTGTTTTTT
J gene: TRBJ1-2; clone size: -; V gene: TRBV2; D gene: TRBD1; CDR3 protein: CASRESRGPGYGYTF; CDR3 DNA: TGTGCCAGCAGGGAGTCCAGGGGGCCTGGCTATGGCTACACCTTC
J gene: TRBJ2-3; clone size: -; V gene: TRBV5-1; D gene: TRBD2; CDR3 protein: CASSLGTSGATDTQYF; CDR3 DNA: TGCGCCAGCAGCTTGGGGACTAGCGGAGCCACAGATACGCAGTATTTT